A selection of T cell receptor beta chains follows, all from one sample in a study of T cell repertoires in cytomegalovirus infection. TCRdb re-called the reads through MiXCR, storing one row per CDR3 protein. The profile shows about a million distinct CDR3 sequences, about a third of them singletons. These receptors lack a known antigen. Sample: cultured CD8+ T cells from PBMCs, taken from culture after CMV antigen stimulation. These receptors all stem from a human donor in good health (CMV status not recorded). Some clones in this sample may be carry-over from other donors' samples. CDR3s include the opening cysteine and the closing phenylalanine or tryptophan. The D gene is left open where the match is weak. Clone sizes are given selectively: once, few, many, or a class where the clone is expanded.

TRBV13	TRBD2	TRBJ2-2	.	CASSTLSGGFTGELFF	TGTGCCAGCAGCACCCTCTCGGGGGGGTTCACCGGGGAGCTGTTTTTT
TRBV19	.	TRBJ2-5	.	CASSIGGTPQETQYF	TGTGCCAGTAGTATAGGGGGGACTCCCCAAGAGACCCAGTACTTC
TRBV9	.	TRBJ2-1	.	CASSPSPHEQFF	TGTGCCAGCAGTCCGAGCCCCCATGAGCAGTTCTTC
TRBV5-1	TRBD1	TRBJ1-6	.	CASSSNRTGESPLHF	TGCGCCAGCAGCTCGAATAGGACAGGGGAATCACCCCTCCACTTT
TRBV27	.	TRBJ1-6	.	CASSPGPLGSPLHF	TGTGCCAGCAGTCCCGGACCCTTGGGGTCACCCCTCCACTTT
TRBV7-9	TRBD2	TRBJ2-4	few	CASSFSTSGAKNIQYF	TGTGCCAGCAGCTTTTCGACTAGCGGAGCCAAAAACATTCAGTACTTC
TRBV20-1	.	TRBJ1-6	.	CSATSGNLPTYNSPLHF	TGCAGTGCTACAAGCGGGAACTTACCGACCTATAATTCACCCCTCCACTTT
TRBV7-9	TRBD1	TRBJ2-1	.	CASRQGAIYNEQFF	TGTGCCAGCAGGCAGGGGGCCATCTACAATGAGCAGTTCTTC
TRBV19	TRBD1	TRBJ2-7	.	CASSITGVIYEQYF	TGTGCCAGTAGTATCACAGGGGTCATCTACGAGCAGTACTTC
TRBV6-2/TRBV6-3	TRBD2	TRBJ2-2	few	CASLLTPGLANTGELFF	TGTGCCAGCCTTCTTACCCCGGGACTAGCGAACACCGGGGAGCTGTTTTTT
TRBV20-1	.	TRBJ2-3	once	CSARVPGDSVSLRTDMQYF	TGCAGTGCTAGAGTTCCAGGGGATTCCGTTTCCCTCAGGACAGATATGCAGTATTTT
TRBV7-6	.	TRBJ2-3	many	CASSLEGVADTQYF	TGTGCCAGCAGCTTAGAAGGGGTTGCAGATACGCAGTATTTT
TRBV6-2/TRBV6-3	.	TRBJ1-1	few	CASSLGPNLGAFF	TGTGCCAGCAGTCTCGGACCGAATCTGGGAGCTTTCTTT
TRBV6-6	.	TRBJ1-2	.	CASSYYGGTNGYTF	TGTGCCAGCAGTTACTACGGGGGAACGAATGGCTACACCTTC
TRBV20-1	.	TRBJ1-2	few	CSARGEISHYGYTF	TGCAGTGCTAGAGGAGAGATAAGTCACTATGGCTACACCTTC
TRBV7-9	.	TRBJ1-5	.	CASSHTTQGYSNQPQHF	TGTGCCAGCAGCCATACCACCCAGGGCTATAGCAATCAGCCCCAGCATTTT
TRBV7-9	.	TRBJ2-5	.	CASSDGGRQETQYF	TGTGCCAGCAGTGATGGGGGCAGACAAGAGACCCAGTACTTC
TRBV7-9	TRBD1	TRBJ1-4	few	CASSTRTGNEKLFF	TGTGCCAGCAGCACCCGGACAGGGAATGAAAAACTGTTTTTT
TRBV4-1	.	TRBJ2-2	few	CASSQETNTGELFF	TGCGCCAGCAGCCAAGAGACGAACACCGGGGAGCTGTTTTTT
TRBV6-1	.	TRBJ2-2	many	CASSMDTGELFF	TGTGCCAGTTCTATGGACACCGGGGAGCTGTTTTTT
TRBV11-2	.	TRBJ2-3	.	CASSPRTDSTDTQYF	TGTGCCAGCAGCCCGCGGACAGATAGCACAGATACGCAGTATTTT
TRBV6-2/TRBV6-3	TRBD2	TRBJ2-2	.	CASSPSGGASGELFF	TGTGCCAGCAGTCCTAGCGGGGGGGCCTCCGGGGAGCTGTTTTTT
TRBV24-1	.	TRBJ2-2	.	CATSVSRNTGELFF	TGTGCCACCAGTGTGAGTCGAAACACCGGGGAGCTGTTTTTT
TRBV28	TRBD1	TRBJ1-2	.	CASNPQGAKYGYTF	TGTGCCAGCAACCCACAGGGGGCTAAGTATGGCTACACCTTC
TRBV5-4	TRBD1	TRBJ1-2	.	CASGSGTGLSNYGYTF	TGTGCCAGCGGATCCGGGACAGGGCTATCTAACTATGGCTACACCTTC
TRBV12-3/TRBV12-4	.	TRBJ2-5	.	CASTPGPGYTSLTETQYF	TGTGCCAGCACCCCCGGACCGGGCTATACATCCCTCACGGAGACCCAGTACTTC
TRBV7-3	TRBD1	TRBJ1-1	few	CASSLGTGAHTEAFF	TGTGCCAGCAGCTTGGGGACAGGGGCCCACACTGAAGCTTTCTTT
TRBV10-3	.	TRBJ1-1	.	CAIRRRGDHPNTEAFF	TGTGCCATCAGGAGGCGGGGAGATCACCCGAACACTGAAGCTTTCTTT
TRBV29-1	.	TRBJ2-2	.	CSVRDSGAGELFF	TGCAGCGTTCGGGACTCTGGTGCCGGGGAGCTGTTTTTT
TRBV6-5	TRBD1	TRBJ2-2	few	CASSYSGGSGELFF	TGTGCCAGCAGTTACTCAGGGGGCTCCGGGGAGCTGTTTTTT
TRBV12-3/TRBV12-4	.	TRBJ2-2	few	CASTPYGRHNTGELFF	TGTGCCAGCACCCCTTATGGGCGGCATAACACCGGGGAGCTGTTTTTT